The TCR beta chain under discussion was sequenced for a study of blood T cell repertoires in COVID-19. Study information: Whether acute or convalescent, the COVID-19 samples came from the United States, Italy and Spain.

Which cohort a participant joined came from the clinical history participants gave. This CDR3 region has 16 residues. Deletions cut 4 bases from V and 1 base from J, with 14 bases between. Germline V gives CDR1 LGHDT, CDR2 YNNKEL (reference sequence). Authors' analysis steps: Amplification of reference gene primers provided the estimated nucleated cell counts. Assay: immunoSEQ multiplex PCR; the TCRdb copy retains only in-frame clones and omits some. V and J calls plus clone size are reproduced from that table; the DNA served to infer D and trimming. The table shows almost 500,000 clones, with about nine tenths occurring only once.

The specimen was PBMCs or T cells enriched from blood (not recorded which). The TCR sequence derives from a woman aged 60 to 75 who had recovered from COVID-19. The chain uses TRBV3-1 (or the pseudogene TRBV3-2) and TRBJ1-5, with D possibly being TRBD1 (5 bases). DNA of the CDR3: TGTGCCAGCAGCCTGGGGGGAGTGGCGAGCAATCAGCCCCAGCATTTT. Protein: CASSLGGVASNQPQHF.